This T cell receptor beta chain was observed in a study of CXCR3-negative and CXCR3-positive naive CD8 T cells. Overall study results and limits: In CXCR3-positive naive cells, the TRB CDR3s were more hydrophobic than in CXCR3-negative naive cells. Similar TRBV-TRBJ usage was seen in naive cells (both CXCR3-negative and CXCR3-positive), but memory cells differed. CXCR3 expression partially decreased after cryopreservation; most assays used fresh PBMCs.

UMI-tagged TRB cDNA libraries were built via 5' RACE. Each CDR3 protein gets one entry in TCRdb, which reprocessed the 5' RACE reads and gives no DNA. The listing contains over 100,000 distinct CDR3 sequences. Germline CDR1 DFQATT, CDR2 SNEGSKA (reference sequence). The CDR3 totals 15 residues. As regards this clonotype: What it binds is unknown.

The specimen was naive CXCR3- CD8+ T cells from blood. Subset specified: CD45RO-CCR7+CD27+CD95- naive CD8+ T cells lacking CXCR3 (TNR3-). This sequence joins TRBV20-1 and TRBJ1-5. The TCR comes from a human donor in good health. Some clones in this sample may be carry-over from other donors' samples. CDR3 in amino acids: CSARDTQVSNQPQHF.